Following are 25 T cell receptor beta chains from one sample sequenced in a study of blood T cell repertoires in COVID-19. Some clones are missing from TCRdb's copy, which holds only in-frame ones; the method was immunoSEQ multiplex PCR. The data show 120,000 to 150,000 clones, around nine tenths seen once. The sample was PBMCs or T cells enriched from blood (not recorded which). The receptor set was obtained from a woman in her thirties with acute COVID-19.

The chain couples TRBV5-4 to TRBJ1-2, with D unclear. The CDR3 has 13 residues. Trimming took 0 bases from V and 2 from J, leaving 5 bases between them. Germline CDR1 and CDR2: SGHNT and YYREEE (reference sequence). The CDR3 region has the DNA TGTGCCAGCAGCTTGGGACAAAACTATGGCTACACCTTC. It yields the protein CASSLGQNYGYTF.

CDR3 bases: TGTGCCACCGCGGGATTAGGAGGAGGCTACACCTTC. This sequence encodes CATAGLGGGYTF. The chain employs TRBV28 and TRBJ1-2; no clear D. Trimming took 10 bases from V and 8 from J, leaving 17 bases between them. CDR3 size: 12 residues. The V gene's germline CDR1 is MDHEN and CDR2 SYDVKM.

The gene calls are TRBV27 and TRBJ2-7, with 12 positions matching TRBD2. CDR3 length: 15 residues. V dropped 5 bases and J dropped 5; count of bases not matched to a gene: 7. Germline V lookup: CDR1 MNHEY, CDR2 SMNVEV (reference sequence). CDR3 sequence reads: CASSLAGGPSNEQYF. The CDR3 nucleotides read TGTGCCAGCAGTCTAGCGGGAGGGCCCTCGAACGAGCAGTACTTC.

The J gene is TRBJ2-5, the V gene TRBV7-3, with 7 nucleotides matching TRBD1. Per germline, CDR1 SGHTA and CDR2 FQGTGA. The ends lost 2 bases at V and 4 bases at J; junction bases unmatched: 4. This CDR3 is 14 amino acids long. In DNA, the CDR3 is TGTGCCAGCAGCTTAGGACAGGTCCTAGAGACCCAGTACTTC. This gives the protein CASSLGQVLETQYF.

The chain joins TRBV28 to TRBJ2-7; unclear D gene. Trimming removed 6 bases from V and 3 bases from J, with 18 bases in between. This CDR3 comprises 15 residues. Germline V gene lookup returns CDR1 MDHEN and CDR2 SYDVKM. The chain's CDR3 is CASSGIGTGYYEQYF. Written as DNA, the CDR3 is TGTGCCAGCAGCGGTATTGGAACGGGTTACTACGAGCAGTACTTC. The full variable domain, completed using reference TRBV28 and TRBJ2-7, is DVKVTQSSRYLVKRTGEKVFLECVQDMDHENMFWYRQDPGLGLRLIYFSYDVKMKEKGDIPEGYSVSREKKERFSLILESASTNQTSMYLCASSGIGTGYYEQYFGPGTRLTVT.

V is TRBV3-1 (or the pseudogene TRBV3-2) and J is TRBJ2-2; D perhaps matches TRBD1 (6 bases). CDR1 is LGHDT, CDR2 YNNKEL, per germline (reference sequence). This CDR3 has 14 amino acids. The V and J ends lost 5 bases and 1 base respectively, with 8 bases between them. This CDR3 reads CASSTGWNTGELFF. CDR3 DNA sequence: TGTGCCAGCAGCACAGGGTGGAACACCGGGGAGCTGTTTTTT.

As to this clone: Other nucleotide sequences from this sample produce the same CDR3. CDR3 sequence reads: CSVGQGNTEAFF. The DNA of the CDR3 is TGCAGCGTCGGACAGGGGAACACTGAAGCTTTCTTT. This sequence joins TRBV29-1 and TRBJ1-1, with 8 bases aligning to TRBD1. The CDR3 consists of 12 residues. Germline V gives CDR1 SQVTM, CDR2 ANQGSEA. V shed 6 bases and J 1 base; nucleotides not matched to a gene: 1.

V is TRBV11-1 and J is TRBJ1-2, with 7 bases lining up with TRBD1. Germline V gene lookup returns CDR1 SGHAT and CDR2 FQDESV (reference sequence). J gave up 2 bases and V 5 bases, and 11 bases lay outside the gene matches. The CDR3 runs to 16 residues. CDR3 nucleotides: TGTGCCAGCAGCCCACAGGGGAATCTGAGGAACTATGGCTACACCTTC. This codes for CASSPQGNLRNYGYTF.

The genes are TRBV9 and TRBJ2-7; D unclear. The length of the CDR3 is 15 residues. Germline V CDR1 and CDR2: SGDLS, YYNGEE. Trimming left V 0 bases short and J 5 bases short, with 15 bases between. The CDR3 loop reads CASSVAPGRVHEQYF. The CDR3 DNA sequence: TGTGCCAGCAGCGTAGCGCCCGGCCGGGTCCACGAGCAGTACTTC.

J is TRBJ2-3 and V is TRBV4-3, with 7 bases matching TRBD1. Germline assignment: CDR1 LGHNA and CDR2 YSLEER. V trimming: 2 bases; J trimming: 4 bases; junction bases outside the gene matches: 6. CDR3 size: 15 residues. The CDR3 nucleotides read TGCGCCAGCAGCCAACTCGGACAGGTGGCAGATACGCAGTATTTT. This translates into CASSQLGQVADTQYF.

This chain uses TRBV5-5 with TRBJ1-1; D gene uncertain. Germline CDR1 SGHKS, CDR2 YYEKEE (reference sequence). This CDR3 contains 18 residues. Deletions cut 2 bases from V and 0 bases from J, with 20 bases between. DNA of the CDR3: TGTGCCAGCAGCTTACGGCTTATGCCAGGCTCACTGAACACTGAAGCTTTCTTT. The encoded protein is CASSLRLMPGSLNTEAFF.

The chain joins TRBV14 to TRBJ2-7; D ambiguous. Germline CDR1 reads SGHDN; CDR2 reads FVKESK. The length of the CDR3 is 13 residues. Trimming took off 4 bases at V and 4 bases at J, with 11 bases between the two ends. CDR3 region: CASSLQDFYEQYF. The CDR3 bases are TGTGCCAGCAGCCTCCAGGATTTTTACGAGCAGTACTTC.

For the CDR3, the DNA is TGTGCCAGCAGTTCGGCAGGGAGGCTTTCGGGAGAAAAACTGTTTTTT. It yields the protein CASSSAGRLSGEKLFF. The chain recombines TRBV28 with TRBJ1-4; D may be TRBD1 (5 bases). From germline, CDR1 is MDHEN and CDR2 SYDVKM. Trimming took 4 bases from V and 8 from J, leaving 20 bases between them. The CDR3 length is 16 residues.

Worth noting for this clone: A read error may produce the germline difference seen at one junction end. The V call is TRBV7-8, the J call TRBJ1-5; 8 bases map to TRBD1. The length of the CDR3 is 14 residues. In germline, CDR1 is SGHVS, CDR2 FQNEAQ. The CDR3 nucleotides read TGTGCCAGCAGGTTAGGGACAGGAGGACAGCCCCAGCATTTT. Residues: CASRLGTGGQPQHF. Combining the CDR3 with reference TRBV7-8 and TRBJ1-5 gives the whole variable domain GAGVSQSPRYKVAKRGQDVALRCDPISGHVSLFWYQQALGQGPEFLTYFQNEAQLDKSGLPSDRFFAERPEGSVSTLKIQRTQQEDSAVYLCASRLGTGGQPQHFGDGTRLSIL.

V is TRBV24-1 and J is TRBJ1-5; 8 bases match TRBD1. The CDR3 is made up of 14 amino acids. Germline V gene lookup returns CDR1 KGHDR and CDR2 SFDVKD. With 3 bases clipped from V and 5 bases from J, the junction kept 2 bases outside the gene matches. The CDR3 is CATSDSRGHQPQHF. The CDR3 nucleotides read TGTGCCACCAGTGATAGCAGGGGGCATCAGCCCCAGCATTTT.

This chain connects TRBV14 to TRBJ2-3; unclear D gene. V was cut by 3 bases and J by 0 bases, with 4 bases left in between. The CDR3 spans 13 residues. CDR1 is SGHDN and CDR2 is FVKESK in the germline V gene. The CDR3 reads CASSHRSTDTQYF. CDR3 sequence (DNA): TGTGCCAGCAGCCACCGGAGCACAGATACGCAGTATTTT.

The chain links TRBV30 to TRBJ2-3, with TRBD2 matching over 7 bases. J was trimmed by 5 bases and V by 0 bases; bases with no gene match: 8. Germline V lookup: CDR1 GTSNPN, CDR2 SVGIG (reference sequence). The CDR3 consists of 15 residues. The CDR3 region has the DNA TGTGCCTGGAGTGTACGCCAGCGGGATAAAGATACGCAGTATTTT. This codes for CAWSVRQRDKDTQYF.

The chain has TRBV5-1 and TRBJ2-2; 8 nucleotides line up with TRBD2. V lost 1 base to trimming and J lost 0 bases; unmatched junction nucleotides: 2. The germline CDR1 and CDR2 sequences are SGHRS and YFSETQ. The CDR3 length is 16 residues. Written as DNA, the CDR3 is TGCGCCAGCAGCTTGTGGCGGGGGGCGAACACCGGGGAGCTGTTTTTT. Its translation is CASSLWRGANTGELFF. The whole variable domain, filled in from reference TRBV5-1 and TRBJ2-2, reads KAGVTQTPRYLIKTRGQQVTLSCSPISGHRSVSWYQQTPGQGLQFLFEYFSETQRNKGNFPGRFSGRQFSNSRSEMNVSTLELGDSALYLCASSLWRGANTGELFFGEGSRLTVL.

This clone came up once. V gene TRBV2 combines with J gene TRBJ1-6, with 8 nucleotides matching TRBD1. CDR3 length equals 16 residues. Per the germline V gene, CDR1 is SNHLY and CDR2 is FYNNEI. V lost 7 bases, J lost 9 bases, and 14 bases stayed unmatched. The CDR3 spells CASTGRPGGQVSPLHF. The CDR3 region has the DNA TGTGCCAGCACCGGACGTCCAGGGGGCCAAGTTTCACCCCTCCACTTT.

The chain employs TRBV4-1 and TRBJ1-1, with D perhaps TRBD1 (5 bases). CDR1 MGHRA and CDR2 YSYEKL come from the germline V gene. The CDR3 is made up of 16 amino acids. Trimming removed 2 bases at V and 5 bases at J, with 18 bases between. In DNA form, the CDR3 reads TGCGCCAGCAGCCAACTACAGACAGTCATGGGGACTGAAGCTTTCTTT. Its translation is CASSQLQTVMGTEAFF.

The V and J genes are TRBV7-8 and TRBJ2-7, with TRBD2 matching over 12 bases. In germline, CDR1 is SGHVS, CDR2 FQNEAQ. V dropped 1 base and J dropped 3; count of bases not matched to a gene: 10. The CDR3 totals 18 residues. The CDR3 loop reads CASSLVLTRTSGIYEQYF. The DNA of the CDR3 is TGTGCCAGCAGCTTAGTTTTAACGCGGACTAGCGGGATCTACGAGCAGTACTTC.

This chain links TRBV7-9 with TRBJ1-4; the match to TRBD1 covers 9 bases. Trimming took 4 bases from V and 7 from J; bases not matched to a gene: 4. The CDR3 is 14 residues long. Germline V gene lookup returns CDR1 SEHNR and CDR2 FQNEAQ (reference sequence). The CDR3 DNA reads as TGTGCCAGCAGCTCAACAGGGGGCACTGAAAAACTGTTTTTT. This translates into CASSSTGGTEKLFF.

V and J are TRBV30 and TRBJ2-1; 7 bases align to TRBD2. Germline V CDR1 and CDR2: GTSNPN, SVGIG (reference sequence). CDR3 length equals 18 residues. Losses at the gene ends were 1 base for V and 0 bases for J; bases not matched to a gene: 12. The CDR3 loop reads CAWSGDWQLASSYNEQFF. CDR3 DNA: TGTGCCTGGAGTGGGGATTGGCAACTAGCGAGCTCCTACAATGAGCAGTTCTTC. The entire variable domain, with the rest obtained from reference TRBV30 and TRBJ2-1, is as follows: SQTIHQWPATLVQPVGSPLSLECTVEGTSNPNLYWYRQAAGRGLQLLFYSVGIGQISSEVPQNLSASRPQDRQFILSSKKLLLSDSGFYLCAWSGDWQLASSYNEQFFGPGTRLTVL.

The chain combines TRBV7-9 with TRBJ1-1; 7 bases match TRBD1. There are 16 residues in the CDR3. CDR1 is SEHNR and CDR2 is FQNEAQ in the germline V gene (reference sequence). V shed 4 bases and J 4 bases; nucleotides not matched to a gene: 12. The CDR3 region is CASSSRGFGFSTEAFF. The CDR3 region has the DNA TGTGCCAGCAGCTCCAGGGGGTTTGGTTTCAGCACTGAAGCTTTCTTT.

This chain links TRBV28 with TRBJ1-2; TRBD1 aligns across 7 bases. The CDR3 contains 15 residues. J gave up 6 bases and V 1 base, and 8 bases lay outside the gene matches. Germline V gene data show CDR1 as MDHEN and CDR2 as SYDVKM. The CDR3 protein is CASSLLLGGADGYTF. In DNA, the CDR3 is TGTGCCAGCAGTTTATTATTAGGGGGCGCGGATGGCTACACCTTC.